The 30 T cell receptor beta chains in this list originate from one sample, sequenced in a study of T cell responses to AZD1222 COVID-19 vaccine. Measured with immunoSEQ multiplex PCR; TCRdb has only the in-frame clones, and not every one. The sample has about 180,000 clones, 90% seen once. This material consisted of peripheral blood, taken on day 0 of AZD1222 vaccination. These receptors all stem from an adult in good health.

V usage is TRBV5-1 and J usage is TRBJ2-1; tentatively, D is TRBD1 (5 bases). Germline assignment: CDR1 SGHRS and CDR2 YFSETQ. Between the trimmed V and J ends, which lost 0 bases and 6 bases, there was a span of 13 bases. The CDR3 consists of 15 residues. CDR3 nucleotides: TGCGCCAGCAGCTTGGCCCCAGGGTGGGGCAATGAGCAGTTCTTC. Translating gives CASSLAPGWGNEQFF.

V usage is TRBV19 and J usage is TRBJ1-5; possibly TRBD1 for D (6 bases). CDR1 is LNHDA and CDR2 is SQIVND in the germline V gene (reference sequence). The CDR3 extends over 17 amino acids. Between the trimmed V and J ends, which lost 3 bases and 2 bases, there was a span of 17 bases. CDR3 in amino acids: CASSILGQKKGNQPQHF. CDR3 coding DNA: TGTGCCAGTAGTATTCTTGGACAGAAAAAAGGCAATCAGCCCCAGCATTTT.

This clone was detected once. The genes are TRBV11-3 and TRBJ1-5, with unresolved D. V was pared by 5 bases and J by 5 bases, with 10 bases between. Looked up from germline, CDR1 is SGHNT and CDR2 is YENEEA. The CDR3 has 13 residues. CDR3 DNA sequence: TGTGCCAGCAGCGAAGGTTACTATCAGCCCCAGCATTTT. It is translated as CASSEGYYQPQHF.

This chain joins TRBV5-5 and TRBJ2-7; no clear D. Looked up from germline, CDR1 is SGHKS and CDR2 is YYEKEE (reference sequence). The V and J ends lost 0 bases and 3 bases respectively, with 4 bases between them. CDR3 length: 12 amino acids. In DNA, the CDR3 is TGTGCCAGCAGCTTGGGGGGCTACGAGCAGTACTTC. Residues: CASSLGGYEQYF.

The table lists this clone with a count of one. The chain links TRBV28 to TRBJ2-5; TRBD1 agrees at 10 bases. The CDR3 is 16 amino acids. The germline V gene encodes CDR1 MDHEN and CDR2 SYDVKM. The J segment lost 5 bases and the V segment lost 2 bases, leaving 8 bases of the junction unmatched. In nucleotides, the CDR3 is TGTGCCAGCAGTTTACTGGGACAGGGGATGTTCGAGACCCAGTACTTC. Its translation is CASSLLGQGMFETQYF.

The CDR3 is CASSVKTGIGQPQHF. The CDR3 DNA reads as TGTGCCAGCAGTGTCAAGACAGGGATAGGTCAGCCCCAGCATTTT. This chain uses TRBV27 with TRBJ1-5, with 7 bases identical to TRBD1. Per the germline V gene, CDR1 is MNHEY and CDR2 is SMNVEV (reference sequence). Trimming cost V 5 bases and J 6 bases; bases outside gene matches: 10. This CDR3 contains 15 residues.

The chain links TRBV30 to TRBJ1-2; 8 nucleotides match TRBD1. From germline, CDR1 is GTSNPN and CDR2 SVGIG (reference sequence). V was clipped by 4 bases and J by 4 bases; unmatched bases: 23. The CDR3 totals 19 residues. The CDR3 DNA reads as TGTGCCTGGAACAATTACGGGGGACAGGTTTCAAAATTTTTCTATGGCTACACCTTC. Its translation: CAWNNYGGQVSKFFYGYTF. Filled out from reference TRBV30 and TRBJ1-2, the complete variable domain reads SQTIHQWPATLVQPVGSPLSLECTVEGTSNPNLYWYRQAAGRGLQLLFYSVGIGQISSEVPQNLSASRPQDRQFILSSKKLLLSDSGFYLCAWNNYGGQVSKFFYGYTFGSGTRLTVV.

The genes are TRBV4-1 and TRBJ1-5; 8 bases are a match to TRBD1. The CDR3 length is 17 residues. Germline V CDR1 and CDR2: MGHRA, YSYEKL. J lost 4 bases, V lost 5 bases, and 13 bases had no gene match. CDR3 sequence (DNA): TGCGCCAGCAGCTCCCGTCTCCAAAGACAGGGGAATCAGCCCCAGCATTTT. This codes for CASSSRLQRQGNQPQHF.

The chain employs TRBV5-3 and TRBJ2-3, with TRBD2 matching 12 bases. TRBV5-3 is marked as an open reading frame, function uncertain. This CDR3 is 14 amino acids long. J gave up 12 bases and V 4 bases, and 9 bases lay outside the gene matches. CDR3 protein: CARSLRTSGVFQYF. The CDR3 DNA reads as TGTGCCAGAAGCCTAAGGACTAGCGGGGTTTTTCAGTATTTT.

This clone has only one observation. The V and J genes are TRBV6-5 and TRBJ1-5; no clear D gene. Germline assignment: CDR1 MNHEY and CDR2 SVGAGI. Trimming cost V 2 bases and J 6 bases, with 11 bases left between them. This CDR3 spans 14 amino acids. CDR3 protein: CASSYSSEAQPQHF. For the CDR3, the DNA is TGTGCCAGCAGTTACAGCTCCGAGGCTCAGCCCCAGCATTTT.

The gene calls are TRBV30 and TRBJ2-1; TRBD2 agrees at 9 bases. This CDR3 spans 15 amino acids. V dropped 3 bases and J dropped 4; count of bases not matched to a gene: 7. In germline, CDR1 is GTSNPN, CDR2 SVGIG (reference sequence). CDR3 protein: CAWSLLAGAYNEQFF. CDR3 in DNA: TGTGCCTGGAGCCTTTTAGCGGGGGCTTACAATGAGCAGTTCTTC.

The chain recombines TRBV5-1 with TRBJ1-2, with unresolved D. Trimming removed 4 bases at V and 6 bases at J, with 22 bases between. Germline V gene lookup returns CDR1 SGHRS and CDR2 YFSETQ. This CDR3 spans 16 amino acids. This chain's CDR3 is CASSADPGVGPHGYTF. For the CDR3, the DNA is TGCGCCAGCAGCGCCGACCCTGGGGTCGGCCCCCATGGCTACACCTTC.

As DNA, the CDR3 is TGTGCCAGTAGTATTGGGGACGGAAGCTCCTACGAGCAGTACTTC. Residues: CASSIGDGSSYEQYF. The V call is TRBV19, the J call TRBJ2-7; D may be TRBD1 or TRBD2 (5 bases each). In germline, CDR1 is LNHDA, CDR2 SQIVND (reference sequence). The CDR3 extends over 15 amino acids. Trimming removed 3 bases from V and 0 bases from J, with 12 bases in between.

CDR3 nucleotides: TGTGCCAGCTCACCCCCCCGGGGGCAGGAGAACACCGGGGAGCTGTTTTTT. Translating gives CASSPPRGQENTGELFF. The chain couples TRBV18 to TRBJ2-2; D tentatively reads TRBD1 or TRBD2 (6 bases each). V shed 3 bases and J shed 1 base, with 15 bases lying between them. Germline-derived CDR1 and CDR2 are KGHSH and LQKENI. CDR3 length: 17 residues. The full variable domain, with the rest looked up from reference TRBV18 and TRBJ2-2, is NAGVMQNPRHLVRRRGQEARLRCSPMKGHSHVYWYRQLPEEGLKFMVYLQKENIIDESGMPKERFSAEFPKEGPSILRIQQVVRGDSAAYFCASSPPRGQENTGELFFGEGSRLTVL.

V is TRBV4-3 and J is TRBJ1-1, with D perhaps matching TRBD1 (6 bases). Germline CDR1 is LGHNA and CDR2 is YSLEER. The CDR3 is made up of 16 amino acids. V lost 4 bases, J lost 1 base, and 16 bases lay in between. CDR3 residues: CASSRSIGTPNTEAFF. The CDR3 nucleotides are TGCGCCAGCAGCCGCTCCATTGGGACACCGAACACTGAAGCTTTCTTT.

The V gene is TRBV7-3, the J gene TRBJ1-6; perhaps TRBD1 as D (6 bases). Germline V gene sequence: CDR1 SGHTA, CDR2 FQGTGA. The CDR3 totals 17 residues. V was clipped by 1 base and J by 4 bases, with 14 bases between them. Here the CDR3 reads CASSLSVWTEYNSPLHF. The CDR3 nucleotides read TGTGCCAGCAGCTTAAGTGTGTGGACAGAATATAATTCACCCCTCCACTTT.

At least ten counts were recorded for this clone. The rearrangement joins TRBV6-4 to TRBJ2-1; D is perhaps TRBD1 (5 bases). The CDR3 has 16 amino acids. CDR1 and CDR2 from the germline V gene are MRHNA and SNTAGT. With 0 bases removed from V and 6 bases from J, the gap between germline ends came to 15 bases. The CDR3 DNA reads as TGTGCCAGCAGTGACTCTTCCCTAGGGGATTTCAATGAGCAGTTCTTC. Translation: CASSDSSLGDFNEQFF.

The CDR3 is CASSQDRGSSYTF. CDR3 nucleotides: TGTGCCAGCAGCCAAGACAGGGGGTCTAGCTACACCTTC. This chain connects TRBV3-1 (or the pseudogene TRBV3-2) to TRBJ1-2, with 7 bases identical to TRBD1. Germline V lookup: CDR1 LGHDT, CDR2 YNNKEL (reference sequence). V was clipped by 0 bases and J by 9 bases; unmatched bases: 4. The CDR3 is made up of 13 amino acids.

The chain couples TRBV9 to TRBJ1-6, with D possibly being TRBD1 (5 bases). V was clipped by 4 bases and J by 9 bases, with 20 bases between them. Germline lookup yields CDR1 SGDLS and CDR2 YYNGEE. This CDR3 spans 16 amino acids. CDR3 sequence: CASSPWGGTGGSPLHF. Here the CDR3 DNA reads TGTGCCAGCAGCCCCTGGGGCGGGACTGGGGGTTCACCCCTCCACTTT.

V and J are TRBV11-2 and TRBJ2-7; no clear D. Germline CDR1 and CDR2: SGHAT and FQNNGV. The CDR3 runs to 15 residues. V was clipped by 5 bases and J by 3 bases, with 17 bases between them. CDR3 amino acids: CASSRVRALGYEQYF. The CDR3 DNA follows: TGTGCCAGCAGCCGGGTTCGGGCCCTCGGCTACGAGCAGTACTTC.

The genes are TRBV10-3 and TRBJ1-2; perhaps TRBD1 as D (5 bases). Germline lookup yields CDR1 ENHRY and CDR2 SYGVKD. Trimming took off 3 bases at V and 2 bases at J, with 13 bases between the two ends. The CDR3 spans 15 residues. CDR3 bases: TGTGCCATCAGTGATCTCGGTGCAGGGAACTATGGCTACACCTTC. This sequence encodes CAISDLGAGNYGYTF.

V gene TRBV10-2 combines with J gene TRBJ1-1; D may be TRBD1 (5 bases). The germline CDR1 and CDR2 sequences are WSHSY and SAAADI. V lost 5 bases to trimming and J lost 10 bases, with 17 bases between them. There are 13 residues in the CDR3. The CDR3 spells CASSWGRDSGAFF. In nucleotides, the CDR3 is TGCGCCAGCAGTTGGGGTCGGGACTCCGGAGCTTTCTTT.

This CDR3 reads CASSLESGANTGELFF. As DNA, the CDR3 is TGTGCCAGCAGCTTAGAGAGCGGGGCGAACACCGGGGAGCTGTTTTTT. This chain uses TRBV7-2 with TRBJ2-2, with 7 bases fitting TRBD2. The germline V gene encodes CDR1 SGHTA and CDR2 FQGNSA. The V segment lost 1 base and the J segment 0 bases; nucleotides outside the gene matches: 2. The CDR3 runs to 16 residues.

The chain employs TRBV5-1 and TRBJ2-7; a weak D match, TRBD2 (5 bases). The germline V gene encodes CDR1 SGHRS and CDR2 YFSETQ. The CDR3 is 13 residues long. V was shortened by 4 bases and J by 3 bases, with 11 bases between the two germline ends. This CDR3 reads CASSREEYYEQYF. The CDR3 DNA follows: TGCGCCAGCAGCCGGGAAGAATACTACGAGCAGTACTTC.

The genes are TRBV7-3 and TRBJ2-7; no definite D call. V was pared by 5 bases and J by 2 bases, with 16 bases between. Looked up from germline, CDR1 is SGHTA and CDR2 is FQGTGA. The CDR3 runs to 15 residues. CDR3 sequence (DNA): TGTGCCAGCAGCCAAGGGCCGTCAAAAACCTACGAGCAGTACTTC. It codes for CASSQGPSKTYEQYF.

Turning to this clone: The sample carries other DNA sequences with the same CDR3. The gene calls are TRBV6-5 and TRBJ1-5; 9 nucleotides agree with TRBD1. Per the germline V gene, CDR1 is MNHEY and CDR2 is SVGAGI. V trimming: 6 bases; J trimming: 2 bases; junction bases outside the gene matches: 2. The CDR3 spans 14 residues. The CDR3 bases are TGTGCCAGCAGCCGGGACAGGGGCAATCAGCCCCAGCATTTT. Translated: CASSRDRGNQPQHF.

The V and J genes are TRBV7-8 and TRBJ1-1, with D perhaps TRBD1 (5 bases). The V and J ends lost 1 base and 5 bases respectively, with 11 bases between them. Germline CDR1 SGHVS, CDR2 FQNEAQ. This CDR3 spans 14 amino acids. In DNA, the CDR3 is TGTGCCAGCAGCTTAGGGGGGAGGGTGACTGAAGCTTTCTTT. Its translation: CASSLGGRVTEAFF.

V is TRBV9 and J is TRBJ1-5; no clear D. This CDR3 contains 12 residues. Trimming stripped 3 bases from V and 6 bases from J, with 7 bases between. Looked up from germline, CDR1 is SGDLS and CDR2 is YYNGEE. CDR3 in DNA: TGTGCCAGCAGCGGGAACTTTCAGCCCCAGCATTTT. It is translated as CASSGNFQPQHF.

V and J are TRBV5-1 and TRBJ2-3; 8 bases are a match to TRBD2. With V trimmed by 2 bases and J by 2 bases, 4 bases remained unmatched. Germline V lookup: CDR1 SGHRS, CDR2 YFSETQ. CDR3 size: 15 residues. The CDR3 DNA follows: TGCGCCAGCAGCTTTTCTAGCGGGTACACAGATACGCAGTATTTT. It encodes CASSFSSGYTDTQYF.

The chain links TRBV7-9 to TRBJ1-5; 7 bases line up with TRBD1. Looked up from germline, CDR1 is SEHNR and CDR2 is FQNEAQ (reference sequence). Losses at the gene ends were 8 bases for V and 2 bases for J; bases not matched to a gene: 6. The CDR3 has 14 amino acids. In DNA form, the CDR3 reads TGTGCCAGCGAGGGGGCAGGGGGCAATCAGCCCCAGCATTTT. Protein sequence: CASEGAGGNQPQHF.